Listed below are T cell receptor beta chains from one sample, sequenced in a study of patients and donors after allogeneic stem cell transplantation. Each CDR3 protein gets one entry after TCRdb re-called the RT-PCR reads with MiXCR. The sample lists approximately 200,000 distinct CDR3 sequences; 35% to 45% were seen once. Specimen: blood, either unsorted or a sorted T cell fraction (not recorded which). Source of these receptors: a human donor who was either an allogeneic HSCT recipient or a stem cell or donor lymphocyte infusion donor (not recorded which). It is not recorded whose cells these are; they may come from a transplant donor. CDR3s include the opening cysteine and the closing phenylalanine or tryptophan. Each record gives: J gene, clone size, V gene, D gene, CDR3 protein, CDR3 DNA. A D gene is named only where the DNA matches it firmly. Some rows have no size entry. The others give once, few or many, or a class for an expanded clone.

TRBJ1-1 few TRBV3-1 - CASSELLNTEAFF TGTGCCAGCAGCGAACTTTTGAACACTGAAGCTTTCTTT
TRBJ1-4 few TRBV6-5 - CASSLGQTFNEKLFF TGTGCCAGCAGCCTTGGACAAACGTTCAACGAAAAACTGTTTTTT
TRBJ2-7 - TRBV27 - CASSLSGFSYEQYF TGTGCCAGCAGTTTATCGGGTTTCTCCTACGAGCAGTACTTC
TRBJ2-5 - TRBV7-9 - CASSSRPGQKMEETQYF TGTGCCAGCAGCTCCCGACCGGGACAAAAAATGGAAGAGACCCAGTACTTC
TRBJ1-1 - TRBV6-5 - CASSRSRDLPSFF TGTGCCAGCAGTCGGTCCCGCGACCTCCCCTCTTTCTTT
TRBJ1-1 - TRBV29-1 - CSVHPGSVLPEAFF TGCAGCGTGCATCCGGGGTCGGTTCTTCCTGAAGCTTTCTTT
TRBJ2-7 few TRBV20-1 - CSARDRITRSYEQYF TGCAGTGCTAGAGATAGGATAACGCGCTCCTACGAGCAGTACTTC
TRBJ2-3 few TRBV18 TRBD2 CASSPSGRGTDTQYF TGTGCCAGCTCACCTAGCGGGAGGGGAACAGATACGCAGTATTTT
TRBJ1-3 few TRBV10-3 - CATESSGNTIYF TGTGCCACCGAGAGCTCTGGAAACACCATATATTTT
TRBJ1-2 - TRBV5-1 TRBD1 CASSGQGAIHSGYTF TGCGCCAGCAGTGGACAGGGGGCGATTCACTCTGGCTACACCTTC
TRBJ1-1 - TRBV18 - CASSPRSPRNTEAFF TGTGCCAGCTCACCACGCTCTCCGAGGAACACTGAAGCTTTCTTT
TRBJ1-2 few TRBV21-1 - CASHGRTAPDYGYTF TGTGCCAGCCACGGGAGGACAGCACCGGACTATGGCTACACCTTC
TRBJ1-1 few TRBV29-1 - CSVVGGYTEAFF TGCAGCGTTGTAGGGGGGTACACTGAAGCTTTCTTT
TRBJ2-5 few TRBV5-1 - CASSLPQETQYF TGCGCCAGCAGCTTACCCCAAGAGACCCAGTACTTC
TRBJ1-5 - TRBV6-1 TRBD1 CASDRGWDNQPQHF TGTGCCAGCGACAGGGGATGGGACAATCAGCCCCAGCATTTT
TRBJ1-2 few TRBV7-2 TRBD1 CASSAGTDTGDGYTF TGTGCCAGCAGCGCTGGAACGGATACAGGGGATGGCTACACCTTC
TRBJ1-1 - TRBV28 - CASSLTSPEAFF TGTGCCAGCAGTTTAACGTCTCCTGAAGCTTTCTTT
TRBJ1-1 once TRBV6-2/TRBV6-3 TRBD1 CASSSGTGYRTEAFF TGTGCCAGCAGTTCGGGGACAGGGTATCGCACTGAAGCTTTCTTT
TRBJ1-6 - TRBV27 - CASRRDSRYSPLHF TGTGCCAGCAGGAGGGATTCCCGGTATTCACCCCTCCACTTT
TRBJ1-1 - TRBV6-5 - CASSYSGQEAFF TGTGCCAGCAGTTACTCAGGGCAGGAAGCTTTCTTT
TRBJ1-2 few TRBV29-1 - CSVKTDLYGYTF TGCAGCGTTAAGACAGACCTCTATGGCTACACCTTC
TRBJ2-5 - TRBV10-2 - CASSWGGQQETQYF TGCGCCAGCAGTTGGGGTGGACAGCAAGAGACCCAGTACTTC
TRBJ1-4 few TRBV4-1 - CASSPWDINEKLFF TGCGCCAGCAGCCCCTGGGACATTAATGAAAAACTGTTTTTT
TRBJ1-1 few TRBV9 - CASSVGLGLRSEAFF TGTGCCAGCAGCGTAGGCCTGGGGTTGAGGTCTGAAGCTTTCTTT
TRBJ1-6 few TRBV6-6 - CASSYANSYNSPLHF TGTGCCAGCAGTTACGCCAACAGTTATAATTCACCCCTCCACTTT
TRBJ2-7 - TRBV20-1 - CSARDPYEQYF TGCAGTGCTAGAGACCCGTACGAGCAGTACTTC
TRBJ1-2 few TRBV29-1 - CSVGELYRSNYGYTF TGCAGCGTTGGAGAGCTTTACAGATCTAACTATGGCTACACCTTC
TRBJ1-1 - TRBV5-1 TRBD1 CASSLKDRAFDTEAFF TGCGCCAGCAGCCTCAAAGACAGGGCCTTTGACACTGAAGCTTTCTTT
TRBJ1-5 - TRBV20-1 - CSAKSDPNQPQHF TGCAGTGCTAAGTCGGATCCCAATCAGCCCCAGCATTTT
TRBJ2-2 - TRBV4-1 - CASSLRTKNTGELFF TGCGCCAGCAGCCTTCGGACAAAAAACACCGGGGAGCTGTTTTTT
TRBJ2-7 - TRBV28 - CASTSRSSLYEQYF TGTGCCAGCACCTCCCGGAGTTCCCTCTACGAGCAGTACTTC
TRBJ1-2 - TRBV6-5 - CASRRGSDGYTF TGTGCCAGCAGGAGGGGGAGCGATGGCTACACCTTC
TRBJ2-5 - TRBV5-1 TRBD1 CASSLDPGQGANMETQYF TGCGCCAGCAGCTTGGATCCCGGACAGGGGGCGAACATGGAGACCCAGTACTTC
TRBJ1-2 - TRBV12-3/TRBV12-4 TRBD1 CASSLTGQGAHYGYTF TGTGCCAGCAGTCTTACGGGACAGGGGGCCCACTATGGCTACACCTTC
TRBJ2-3 - TRBV12-3/TRBV12-4 TRBD1 CASRDRGDTQYF TGTGCCAGCAGGGACAGGGGGGATACGCAGTATTTT
TRBJ2-7 - TRBV4-1 - CASSHRDRVPYEQYF TGCGCCAGCAGCCACCGAGACCGGGTTCCCTACGAGCAGTACTTC
TRBJ2-4 - TRBV28 - CASSLGWNIQYF TGTGCCAGCAGTTTGGGATGGAACATTCAGTACTTC
TRBJ1-4 - TRBV14 - CASSSDPSFEKLFF TGTGCCAGCAGCTCGGACCCCAGCTTTGAAAAACTGTTTTTT
TRBJ1-5 few TRBV7-8 TRBD1 CASSLPIRGTGDNQPQHF TGTGCCAGCAGTCTCCCCATACGGGGGACAGGGGACAATCAGCCCCAGCATTTT
TRBJ1-2 few TRBV9 - CASSPTGHYGYTF TGTGCCAGCAGCCCGACAGGTCACTATGGCTACACCTTC
TRBJ2-5 - TRBV15 TRBD1 CATSRAFRQGKETQYF TGTGCCACCAGCAGAGCATTCCGACAGGGAAAAGAGACCCAGTACTTC
TRBJ2-1 - TRBV5-1 TRBD2 CASSPTSGGSYNEQFF TGCGCCAGCAGCCCGACTAGCGGGGGGTCCTACAATGAGCAGTTCTTC
TRBJ2-3 - TRBV7-8 - CASSLVRGGFADTQYF TGTGCCAGCAGCTTAGTTCGTGGGGGTTTCGCAGATACGCAGTATTTT
TRBJ1-2 - TRBV4-3 TRBD1 CASSQDANGRGFYGYTF TGCGCCAGCAGCCAAGATGCAAACGGCAGGGGGTTCTATGGCTACACCTTC
TRBJ2-2 - TRBV28 TRBD1 CASSRRTGNHANTGELFF TGTGCCAGCAGCCGCCGGACAGGGAACCACGCGAACACCGGGGAGCTGTTTTTT
TRBJ2-5 - TRBV6-5 TRBD2 CASSLAGGIQETQYF TGTGCCAGCAGTCTAGCGGGGGGGATCCAAGAGACCCAGTACTTC
TRBJ2-3 - TRBV5-1 - CASSLTPYTDTQYF TGCGCCAGCAGCTTGACACCGTACACAGATACGCAGTATTTT
TRBJ1-5 - TRBV3-1 - CASSASGNPSQPQHF TGTGCCAGCAGTGCCTCGGGCAACCCGTCGCAGCCCCAGCATTTT
TRBJ1-1 few TRBV20-1 TRBD1 CSAHTLDRAYTEAFF TGCAGTGCTCACACCCTCGACAGGGCTTACACTGAAGCTTTCTTT
TRBJ2-3 - TRBV4-3 - CASSQSTVRRYTDTQYF TGCGCCAGCAGCCAATCGACAGTCCGTCGATACACAGATACGCAGTATTTT
TRBJ2-7 - TRBV7-9 TRBD1 CASSLAGTGGYSYEQYF TGTGCCAGCAGCTTAGCGGGGACAGGGGGCTACTCCTACGAGCAGTACTTC
TRBJ2-2 few TRBV6-5 - CASSYLDGYTGELFF TGTGCCAGCAGTTACCTTGACGGGTACACCGGGGAGCTGTTTTTT
TRBJ1-2 - TRBV7-9 - CASSLPRTGGYTF TGTGCCAGCAGCTTACCGCGGACGGGCGGCTACACCTTC
TRBJ2-3 - TRBV7-2 - CASSLFGTYSTDTQYF TGTGCCAGCAGCTTATTCGGGACATATAGCACAGATACGCAGTATTTT